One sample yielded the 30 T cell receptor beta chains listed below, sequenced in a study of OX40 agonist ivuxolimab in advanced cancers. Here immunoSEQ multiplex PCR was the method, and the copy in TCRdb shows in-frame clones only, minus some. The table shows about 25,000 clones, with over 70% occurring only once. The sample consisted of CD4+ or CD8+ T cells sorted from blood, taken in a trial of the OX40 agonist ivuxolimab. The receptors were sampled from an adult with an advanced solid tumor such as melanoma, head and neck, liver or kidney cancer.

CDR3 in DNA: TGTGCCAGCAGCCCGGGGAGCGGAAGTACCTACGAGCAGTACTTC. Amino acid sequence: CASSPGSGSTYEQYF. V and J are TRBV27 and TRBJ2-7; weak D call: TRBD2 (5 bases). Trimming shortened V by 6 bases and J by 2 bases, and 17 bases separated the two germline ends. This CDR3 spans 15 amino acids. In germline, CDR1 is MNHEY, CDR2 SMNVEV (reference sequence).

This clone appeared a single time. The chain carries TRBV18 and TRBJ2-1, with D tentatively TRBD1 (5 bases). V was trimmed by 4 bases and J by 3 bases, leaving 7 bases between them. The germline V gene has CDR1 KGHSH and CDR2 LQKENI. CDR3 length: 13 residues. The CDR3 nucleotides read TGTGCCAGCTCACGGCAGGGCTACAATGAGCAGTTCTTC. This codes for CASSRQGYNEQFF.

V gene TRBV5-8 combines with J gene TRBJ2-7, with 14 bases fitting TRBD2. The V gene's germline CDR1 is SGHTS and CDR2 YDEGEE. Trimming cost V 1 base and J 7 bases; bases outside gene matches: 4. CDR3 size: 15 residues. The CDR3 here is CASSLPGLAGDEQYF. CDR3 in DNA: TGTGCCAGCAGCTTGCCGGGACTAGCGGGAGATGAGCAGTACTTC.

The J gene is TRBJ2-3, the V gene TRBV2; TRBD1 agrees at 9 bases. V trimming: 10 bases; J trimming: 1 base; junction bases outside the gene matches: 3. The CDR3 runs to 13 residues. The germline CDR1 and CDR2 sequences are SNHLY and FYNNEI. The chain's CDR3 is CATWTGGTDTQYF. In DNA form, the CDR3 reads TGTGCCACCTGGACAGGGGGCACAGATACGCAGTATTTT.

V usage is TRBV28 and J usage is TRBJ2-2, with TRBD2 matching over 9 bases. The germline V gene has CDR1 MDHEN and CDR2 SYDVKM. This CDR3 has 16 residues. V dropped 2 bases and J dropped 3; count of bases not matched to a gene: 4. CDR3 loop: CASSLMTSGDTGELFF. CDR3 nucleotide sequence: TGTGCCAGCAGTTTAATGACTAGCGGAGACACCGGGGAGCTGTTTTTT.

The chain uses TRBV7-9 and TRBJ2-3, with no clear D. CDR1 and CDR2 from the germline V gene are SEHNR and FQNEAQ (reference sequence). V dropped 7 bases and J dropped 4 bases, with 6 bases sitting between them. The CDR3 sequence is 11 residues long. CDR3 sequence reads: CASNDADTQYF. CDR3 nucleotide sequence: TGTGCCAGCAATGACGCAGATACGCAGTATTTT.

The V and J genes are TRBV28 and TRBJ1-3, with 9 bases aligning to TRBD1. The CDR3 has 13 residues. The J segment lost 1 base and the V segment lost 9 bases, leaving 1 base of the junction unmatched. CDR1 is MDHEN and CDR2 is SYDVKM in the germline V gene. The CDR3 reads CASDRGSGNTIYF. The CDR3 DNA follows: TGTGCCAGTGACAGGGGGTCTGGAAACACCATATATTTT.

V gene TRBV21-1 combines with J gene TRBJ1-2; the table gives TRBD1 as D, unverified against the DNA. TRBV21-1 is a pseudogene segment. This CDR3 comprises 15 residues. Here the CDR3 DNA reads TGTGCCGACGACGGAAGGGGTGGACCTAACTATGGCTACACCTTC. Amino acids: CADDGRGGPNYGYTF.

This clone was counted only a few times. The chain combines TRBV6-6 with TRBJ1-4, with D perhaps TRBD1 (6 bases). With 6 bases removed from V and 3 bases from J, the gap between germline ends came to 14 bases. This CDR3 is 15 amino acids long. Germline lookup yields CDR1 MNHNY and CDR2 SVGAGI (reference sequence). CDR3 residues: CASSLLGTPNEKLFF. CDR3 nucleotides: TGTGCCAGCAGCCTCCTGGGGACACCTAATGAAAAACTGTTTTTT.

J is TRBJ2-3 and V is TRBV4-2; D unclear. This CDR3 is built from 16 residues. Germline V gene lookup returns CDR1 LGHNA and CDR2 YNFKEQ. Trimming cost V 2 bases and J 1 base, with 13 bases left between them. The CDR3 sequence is CASSQPSRVGTDTQYF. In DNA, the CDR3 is TGTGCCAGCAGCCAACCCAGTAGGGTGGGCACAGATACGCAGTATTTT.

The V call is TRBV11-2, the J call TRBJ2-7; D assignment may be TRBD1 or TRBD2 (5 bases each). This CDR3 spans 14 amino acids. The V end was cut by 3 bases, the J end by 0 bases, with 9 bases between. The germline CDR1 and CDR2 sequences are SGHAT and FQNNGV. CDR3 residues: CASSLAGSSYEQYF. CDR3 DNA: TGTGCCAGCAGCTTGGCAGGGAGCTCCTACGAGCAGTACTTC.

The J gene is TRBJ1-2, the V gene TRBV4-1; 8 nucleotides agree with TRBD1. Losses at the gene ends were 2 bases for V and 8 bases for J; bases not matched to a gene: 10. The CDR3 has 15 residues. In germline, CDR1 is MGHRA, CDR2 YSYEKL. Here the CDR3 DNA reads TGCGCCAGCAGCCAACGCAACCCGACAGGGGCCGGCTACACCTTC. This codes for CASSQRNPTGAGYTF.

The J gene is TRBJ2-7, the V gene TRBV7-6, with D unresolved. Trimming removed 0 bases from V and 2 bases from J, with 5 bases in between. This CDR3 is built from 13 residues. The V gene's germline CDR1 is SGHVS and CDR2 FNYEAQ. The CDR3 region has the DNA TGTGCCAGCAGCTTAGCAGGGACCTACGAGCAGTACTTC. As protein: CASSLAGTYEQYF.

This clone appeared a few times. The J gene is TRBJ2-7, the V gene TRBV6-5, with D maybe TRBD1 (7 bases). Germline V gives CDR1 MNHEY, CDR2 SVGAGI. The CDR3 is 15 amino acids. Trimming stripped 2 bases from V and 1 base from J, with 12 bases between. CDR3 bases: TGTGCCAGCAGTTACAGGGCAGGGGGGTCCTACGAGCAGTACTTC. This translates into CASSYRAGGSYEQYF.

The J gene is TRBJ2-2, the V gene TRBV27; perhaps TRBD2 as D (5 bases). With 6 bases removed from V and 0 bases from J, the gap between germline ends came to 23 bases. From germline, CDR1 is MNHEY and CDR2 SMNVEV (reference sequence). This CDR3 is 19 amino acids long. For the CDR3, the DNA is TGTGCCAGCAGCTACGCGATTACAAGACTAACGGCGAACACCGGGGAGCTGTTTTTT. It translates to CASSYAITRLTANTGELFF.

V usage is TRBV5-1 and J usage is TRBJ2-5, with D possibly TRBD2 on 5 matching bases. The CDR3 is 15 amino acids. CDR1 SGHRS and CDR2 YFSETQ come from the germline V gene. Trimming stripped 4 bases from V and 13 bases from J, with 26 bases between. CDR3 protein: CASSTGLSVYEFGYF. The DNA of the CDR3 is TGCGCCAGCAGCACTGGACTGTCCGTATACGAATTTGGGTACTTC.

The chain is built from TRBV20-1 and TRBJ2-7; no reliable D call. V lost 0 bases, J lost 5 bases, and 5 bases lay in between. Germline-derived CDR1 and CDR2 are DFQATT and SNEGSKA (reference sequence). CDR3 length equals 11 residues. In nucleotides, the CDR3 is TGCAGTGCTAGAGATGGGAACGAGCAGTACTTC. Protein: CSARDGNEQYF.

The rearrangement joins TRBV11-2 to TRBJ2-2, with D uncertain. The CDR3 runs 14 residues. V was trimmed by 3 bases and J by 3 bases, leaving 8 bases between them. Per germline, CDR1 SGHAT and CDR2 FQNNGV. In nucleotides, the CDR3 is TGTGCCAGCAGCTTTGGAATGGACACCGGGGAGCTGTTTTTT. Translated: CASSFGMDTGELFF.

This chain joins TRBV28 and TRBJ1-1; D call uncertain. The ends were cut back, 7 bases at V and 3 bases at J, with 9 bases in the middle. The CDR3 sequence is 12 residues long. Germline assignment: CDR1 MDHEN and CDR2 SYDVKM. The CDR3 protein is CASTDFHTEAFF. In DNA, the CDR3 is TGTGCCAGCACGGACTTCCACACTGAAGCTTTCTTT.

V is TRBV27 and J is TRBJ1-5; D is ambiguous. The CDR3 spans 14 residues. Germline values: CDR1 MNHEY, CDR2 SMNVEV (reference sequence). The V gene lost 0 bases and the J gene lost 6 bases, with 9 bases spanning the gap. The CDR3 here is CASSLSGLGQPQHF. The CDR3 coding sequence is TGTGCCAGCAGTTTATCAGGGTTGGGTCAGCCCCAGCATTTT.

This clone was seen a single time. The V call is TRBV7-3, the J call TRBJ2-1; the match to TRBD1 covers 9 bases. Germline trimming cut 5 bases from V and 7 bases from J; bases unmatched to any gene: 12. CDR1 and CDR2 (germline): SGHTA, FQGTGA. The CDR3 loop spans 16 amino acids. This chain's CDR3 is CASSPPGQGAGNEQFF. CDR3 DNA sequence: TGTGCCAGCAGCCCCCCGGGACAGGGTGCCGGGAATGAGCAGTTCTTC. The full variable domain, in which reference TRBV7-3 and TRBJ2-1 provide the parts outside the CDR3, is GAGVSQTPSNKVTEKGKYVELRCDPISGHTALYWYRQSLGQGPEFLIYFQGTGAADDSGLPNDRFFAVRPEGSVSTLKIQRTERGDSAVYLCASSPPGQGAGNEQFFGPGTRLTVL.

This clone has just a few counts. CDR3 region: CASGIYRINQPQHF. As DNA, the CDR3 is TGTGCGAGCGGCATTTATAGGATCAATCAGCCCCAGCATTTT. The V gene is TRBV2, the J gene TRBJ1-5; D call uncertain. CDR1 and CDR2 from the germline V gene are SNHLY and FYNNEI. The CDR3 runs to 14 residues.

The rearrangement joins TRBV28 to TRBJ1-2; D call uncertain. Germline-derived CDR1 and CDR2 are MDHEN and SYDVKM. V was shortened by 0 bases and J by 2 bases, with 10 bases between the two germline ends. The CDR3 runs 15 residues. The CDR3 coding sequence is TGTGCCAGCAGTTTATGGGCCAGTGAGAACTATGGCTACACCTTC. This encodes CASSLWASENYGYTF.

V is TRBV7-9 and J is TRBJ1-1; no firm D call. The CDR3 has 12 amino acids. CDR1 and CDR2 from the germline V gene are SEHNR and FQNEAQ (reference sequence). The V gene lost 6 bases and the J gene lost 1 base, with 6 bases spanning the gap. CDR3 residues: CASSFGNTEAFF. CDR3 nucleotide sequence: TGTGCCAGCAGTTTTGGGAACACTGAAGCTTTCTTT.

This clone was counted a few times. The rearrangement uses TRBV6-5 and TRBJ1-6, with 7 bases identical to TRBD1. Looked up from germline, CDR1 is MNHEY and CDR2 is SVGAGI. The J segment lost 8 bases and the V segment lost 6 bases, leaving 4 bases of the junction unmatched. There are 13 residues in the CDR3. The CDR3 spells CASRRQGDSPLHF. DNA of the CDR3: TGTGCCAGCAGGAGACAGGGCGATTCACCCCTCCACTTT.

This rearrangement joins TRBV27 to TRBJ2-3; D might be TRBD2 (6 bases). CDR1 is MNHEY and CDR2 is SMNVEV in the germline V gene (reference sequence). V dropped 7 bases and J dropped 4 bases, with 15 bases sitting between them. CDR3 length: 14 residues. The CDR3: CASTDGGRPDTQYF. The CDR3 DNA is TGTGCCAGCACCGACGGGGGTAGGCCAGATACGCAGTATTTT.

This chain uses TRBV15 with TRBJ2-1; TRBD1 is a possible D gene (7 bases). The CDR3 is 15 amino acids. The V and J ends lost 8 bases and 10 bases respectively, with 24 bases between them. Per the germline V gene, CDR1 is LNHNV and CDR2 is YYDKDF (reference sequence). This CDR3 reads CATATGASDRREQFF. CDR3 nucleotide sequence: TGTGCCACCGCAACAGGGGCTAGCGATCGGAGAGAGCAGTTCTTC. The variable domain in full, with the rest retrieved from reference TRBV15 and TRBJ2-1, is DAMVIQNPRYQVTQFGKPVTLSCSQTLNHNVMYWYQQKSSQAPKLLFHYYDKDFNNEADTPDNFQSRRPNTSFCFLDIRSPGLGDTAMYLCATATGASDRREQFFGPGTRLTVL.

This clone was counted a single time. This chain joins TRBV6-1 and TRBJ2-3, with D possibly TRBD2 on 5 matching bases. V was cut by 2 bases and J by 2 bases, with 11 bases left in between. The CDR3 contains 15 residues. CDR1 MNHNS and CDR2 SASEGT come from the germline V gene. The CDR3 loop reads CASSEYKRFTDTQYF. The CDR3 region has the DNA TGTGCCAGCAGTGAATACAAGCGGTTCACAGATACGCAGTATTTT.

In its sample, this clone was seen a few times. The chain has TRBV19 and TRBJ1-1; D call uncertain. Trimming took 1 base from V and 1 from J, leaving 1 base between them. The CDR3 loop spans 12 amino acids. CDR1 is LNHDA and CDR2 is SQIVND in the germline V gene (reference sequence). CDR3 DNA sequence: TGTGCCAGTAGTATAGGGAACACTGAAGCTTTCTTT. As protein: CASSIGNTEAFF. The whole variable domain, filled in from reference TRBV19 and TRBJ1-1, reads DGGITQSPKYLFRKEGQNVTLSCEQNLNHDAMYWYRQDPGQGLRLIYYSQIVNDFQKGDIAEGYSVSREKKESFPLTVTSAQKNPTAFYLCASSIGNTEAFFGQGTRLTVV.

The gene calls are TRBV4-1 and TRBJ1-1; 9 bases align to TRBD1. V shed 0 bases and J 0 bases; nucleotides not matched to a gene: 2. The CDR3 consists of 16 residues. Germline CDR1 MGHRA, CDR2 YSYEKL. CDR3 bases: TGCGCCAGCAGCCAAGAGGGACAGGGTATGAACACTGAAGCTTTCTTT. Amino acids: CASSQEGQGMNTEAFF.